This T cell receptor (beta chain) is from a study of T-cell reconstitution after alpha-beta-depleted transplantation in children. The CDR3 totals 16 residues. Looked up from germline, CDR1 is SEHNR and CDR2 is FQNEAQ (reference sequence). V lost 4 bases and J lost 4; bases outside the gene matches: 8. Findings of the study overall: After one year, T-cell counts and TCRbeta diversity mostly came from new T cells. Expanded graft clones numbering several hundred reportedly gave rise to alpha-beta T cells about two months after transplant.

In the case of this clonotype: Its antigen is still unknown.

Preparing the TCRbeta library involved the use of unique molecular identifiers. One entry per CDR3 protein results from TCRdb running MiXCR on the PCR reads. The table records 240,000 or so distinct CDR3 sequences, 6.5% to 9% of them present only once. This TCR came from a male patient younger than 18 who had a stem cell transplant for acute lymphoblastic leukemia, so the T cells may come from the graft donor. The material was PBMCs, mostly from graft donor cells, obtained 180 days after TCRalphabeta/CD19-depleted stem cell transplant. The chain uses TRBV7-9 and TRBJ2-2, with 8 bases matching TRBD1. CDR3 coding DNA: TGTGCCAGCAGCTCGCCCAGGGGGCGAGTCACCGGGGAGCTGTTTTTT. Its protein product is CASSSPRGRVTGELFF.